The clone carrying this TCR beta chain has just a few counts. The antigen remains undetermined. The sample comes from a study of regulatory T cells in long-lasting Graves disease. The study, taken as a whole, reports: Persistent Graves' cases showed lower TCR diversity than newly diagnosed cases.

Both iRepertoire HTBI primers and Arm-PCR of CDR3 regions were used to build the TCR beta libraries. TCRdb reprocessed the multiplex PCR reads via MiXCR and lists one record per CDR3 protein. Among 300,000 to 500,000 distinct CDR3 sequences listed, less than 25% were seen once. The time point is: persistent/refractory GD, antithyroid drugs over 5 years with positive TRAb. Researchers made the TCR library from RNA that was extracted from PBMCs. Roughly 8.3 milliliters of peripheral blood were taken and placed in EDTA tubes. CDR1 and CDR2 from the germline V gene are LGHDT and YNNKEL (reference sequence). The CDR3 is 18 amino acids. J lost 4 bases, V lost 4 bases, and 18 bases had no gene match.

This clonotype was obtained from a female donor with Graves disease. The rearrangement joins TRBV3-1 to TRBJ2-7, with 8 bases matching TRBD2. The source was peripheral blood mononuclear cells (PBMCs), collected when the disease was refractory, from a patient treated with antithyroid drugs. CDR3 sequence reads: CASSRPRAGVRYGYEQYF. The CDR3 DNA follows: TGTGCCAGCAGCCGCCCGCGAGCGGGAGTTCGATACGGGTACGAGCAGTACTTC.